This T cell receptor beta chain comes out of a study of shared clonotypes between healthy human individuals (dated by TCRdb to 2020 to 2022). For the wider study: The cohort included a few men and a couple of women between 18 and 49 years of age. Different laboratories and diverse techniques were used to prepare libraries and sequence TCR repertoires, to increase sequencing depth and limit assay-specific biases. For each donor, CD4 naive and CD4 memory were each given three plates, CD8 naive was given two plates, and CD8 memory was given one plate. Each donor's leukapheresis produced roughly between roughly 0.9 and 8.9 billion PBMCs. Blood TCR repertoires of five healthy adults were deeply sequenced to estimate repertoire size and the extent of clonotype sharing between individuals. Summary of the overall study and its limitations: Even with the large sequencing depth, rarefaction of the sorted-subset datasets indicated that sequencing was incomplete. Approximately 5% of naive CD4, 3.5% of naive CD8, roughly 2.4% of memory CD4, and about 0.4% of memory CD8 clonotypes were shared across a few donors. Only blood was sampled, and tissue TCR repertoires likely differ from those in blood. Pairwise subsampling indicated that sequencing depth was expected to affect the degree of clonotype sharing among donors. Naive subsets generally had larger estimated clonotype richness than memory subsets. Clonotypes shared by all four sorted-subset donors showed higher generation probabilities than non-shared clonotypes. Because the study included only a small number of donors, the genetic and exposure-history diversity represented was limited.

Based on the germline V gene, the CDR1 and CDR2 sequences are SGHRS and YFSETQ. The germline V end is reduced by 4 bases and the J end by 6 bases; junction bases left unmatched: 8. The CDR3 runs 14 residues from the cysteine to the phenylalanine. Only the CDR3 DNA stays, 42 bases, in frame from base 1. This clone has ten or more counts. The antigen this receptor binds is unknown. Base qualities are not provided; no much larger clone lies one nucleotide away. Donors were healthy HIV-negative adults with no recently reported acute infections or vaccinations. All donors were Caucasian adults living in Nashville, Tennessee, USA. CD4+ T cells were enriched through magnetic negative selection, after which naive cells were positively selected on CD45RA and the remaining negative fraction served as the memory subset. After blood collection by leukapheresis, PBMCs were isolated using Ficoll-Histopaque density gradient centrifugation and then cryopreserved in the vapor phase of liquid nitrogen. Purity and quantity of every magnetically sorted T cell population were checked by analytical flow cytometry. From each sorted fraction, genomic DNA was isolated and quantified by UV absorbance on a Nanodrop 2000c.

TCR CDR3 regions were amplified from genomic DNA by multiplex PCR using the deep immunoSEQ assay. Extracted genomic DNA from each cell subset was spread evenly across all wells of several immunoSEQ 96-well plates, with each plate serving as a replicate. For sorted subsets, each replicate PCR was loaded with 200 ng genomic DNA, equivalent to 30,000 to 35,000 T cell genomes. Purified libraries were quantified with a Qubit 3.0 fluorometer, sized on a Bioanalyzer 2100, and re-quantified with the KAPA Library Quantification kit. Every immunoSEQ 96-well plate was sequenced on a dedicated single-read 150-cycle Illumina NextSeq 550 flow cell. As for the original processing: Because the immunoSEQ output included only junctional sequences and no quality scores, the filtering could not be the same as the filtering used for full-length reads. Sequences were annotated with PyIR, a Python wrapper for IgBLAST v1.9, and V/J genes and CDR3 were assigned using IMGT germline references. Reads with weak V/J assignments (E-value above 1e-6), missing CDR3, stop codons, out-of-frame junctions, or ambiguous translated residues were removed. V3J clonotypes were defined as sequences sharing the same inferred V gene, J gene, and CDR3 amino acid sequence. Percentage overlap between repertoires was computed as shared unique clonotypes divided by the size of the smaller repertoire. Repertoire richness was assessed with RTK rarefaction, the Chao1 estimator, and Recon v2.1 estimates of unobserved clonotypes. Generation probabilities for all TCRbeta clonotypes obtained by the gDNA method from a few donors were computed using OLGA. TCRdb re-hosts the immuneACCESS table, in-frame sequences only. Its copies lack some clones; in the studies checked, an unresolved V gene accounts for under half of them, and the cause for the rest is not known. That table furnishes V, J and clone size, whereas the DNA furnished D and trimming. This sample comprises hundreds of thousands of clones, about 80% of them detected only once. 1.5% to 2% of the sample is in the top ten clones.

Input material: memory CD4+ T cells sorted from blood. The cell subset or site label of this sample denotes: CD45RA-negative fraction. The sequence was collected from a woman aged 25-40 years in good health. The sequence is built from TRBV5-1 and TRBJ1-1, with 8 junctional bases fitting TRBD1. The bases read TGCGCCAGCAGCGTTGGACAGGGCGAGGCTGAAGCTTTCTTT. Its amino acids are CASSVGQGEAEAFF.